Listed here is a single T cell receptor (beta chain). Participant reports of clinical history set cohort assignment. This specimen belongs to a study of blood T cell repertoires in COVID-19. Across the study: The cDNA or gDNA used as material had been derived from T cells, B-cell-depleted T cells, or PBMCs.

Original processing methods: Estimation of nucleated cell counts was performed using reference gene primer amplification. Here immunoSEQ multiplex PCR was the method, and the copy in TCRdb shows in-frame clones only, minus some. V and J calls and clone size are as listed in that table; D and trimming were resolved from the DNA. The sample carries about 300,000 clones, roughly 89% recorded once. The sequenced sample was PBMCs or T cells enriched from blood (not recorded which). This TCR came from a woman in her forties or fifties who had been exposed to COVID-19.

Here the CDR3 DNA reads TGTGCCAGTAGTATCCGGCCAGGGGGCCCTAGTTTGAGCAAGGAGACCCAGTACTTC. Translated: CASSIRPGGPSLSKETQYF. The V call is TRBV19, the J call TRBJ2-5; TRBD1 agrees at 8 bases. The CDR3 has 19 residues. V gave up 3 bases and J gave up 5 bases; unmatched junction bases: 20. Germline lookup yields CDR1 LNHDA and CDR2 SQIVND (reference sequence).